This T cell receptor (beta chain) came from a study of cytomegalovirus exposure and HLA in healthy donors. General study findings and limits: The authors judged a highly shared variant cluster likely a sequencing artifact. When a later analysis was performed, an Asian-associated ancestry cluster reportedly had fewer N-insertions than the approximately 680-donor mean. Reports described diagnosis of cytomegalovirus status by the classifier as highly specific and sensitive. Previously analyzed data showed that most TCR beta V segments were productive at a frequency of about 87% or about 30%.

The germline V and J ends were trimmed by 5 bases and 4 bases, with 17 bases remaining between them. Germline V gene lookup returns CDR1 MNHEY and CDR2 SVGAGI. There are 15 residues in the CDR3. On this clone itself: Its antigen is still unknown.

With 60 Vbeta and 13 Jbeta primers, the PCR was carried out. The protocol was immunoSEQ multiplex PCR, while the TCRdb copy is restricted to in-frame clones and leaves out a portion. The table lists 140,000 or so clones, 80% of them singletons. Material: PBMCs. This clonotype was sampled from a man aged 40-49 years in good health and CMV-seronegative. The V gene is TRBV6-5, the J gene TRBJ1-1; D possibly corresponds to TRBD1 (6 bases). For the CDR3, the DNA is TGTGCCAGCAGTCTCCAAGGGGGTATGGGCACTGAAGCTTTCTTT. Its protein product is CASSLQGGMGTEAFF.